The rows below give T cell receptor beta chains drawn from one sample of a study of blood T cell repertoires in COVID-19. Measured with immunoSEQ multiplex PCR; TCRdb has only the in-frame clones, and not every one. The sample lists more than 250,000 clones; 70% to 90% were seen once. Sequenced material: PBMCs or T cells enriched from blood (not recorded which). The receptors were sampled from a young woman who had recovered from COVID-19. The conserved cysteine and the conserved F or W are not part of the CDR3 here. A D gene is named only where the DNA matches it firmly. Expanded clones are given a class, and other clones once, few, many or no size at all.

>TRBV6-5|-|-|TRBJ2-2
ASRPQGIPGELF
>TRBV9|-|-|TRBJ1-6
ASSVGQNNSPLH
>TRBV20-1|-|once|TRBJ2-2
SAAVAGELF
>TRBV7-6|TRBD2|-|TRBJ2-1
ASSPTTGLAGASSYNEQF
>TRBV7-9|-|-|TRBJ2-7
ASSSYPVQYEQY
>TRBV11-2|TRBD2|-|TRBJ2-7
ASSLKLAGGKSSYEQY
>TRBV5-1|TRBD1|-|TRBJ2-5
ASTLSGTGGAPFETQY
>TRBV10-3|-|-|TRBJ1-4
AIKPSSSNEKLF
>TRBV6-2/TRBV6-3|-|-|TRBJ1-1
ASSYPTDRNTEAF
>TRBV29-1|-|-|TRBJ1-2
SVEEVQSYGYT
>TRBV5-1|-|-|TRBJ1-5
ASSTGGGQPQH
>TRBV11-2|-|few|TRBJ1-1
ASSLAEAMNTEAF
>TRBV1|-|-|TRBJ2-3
TSSQDQGRADTQY
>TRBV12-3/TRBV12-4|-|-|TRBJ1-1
ASITMPNTEAF
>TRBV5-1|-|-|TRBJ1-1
ASSHGLKDTEAF
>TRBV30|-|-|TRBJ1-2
AWRTRGFHSYT
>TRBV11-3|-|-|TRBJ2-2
ASSDRGSQTGELF
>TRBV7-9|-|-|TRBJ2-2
ASTPGVGELF
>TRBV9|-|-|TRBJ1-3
ASSTFAASGNTIY
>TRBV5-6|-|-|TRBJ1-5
ASSLFRHSNQPQH
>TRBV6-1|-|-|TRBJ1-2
ASSERGGGYT
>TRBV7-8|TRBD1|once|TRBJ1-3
ASSLGGGQGVRGNTIY
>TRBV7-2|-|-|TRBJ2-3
ASSLVVRGNTDTQY
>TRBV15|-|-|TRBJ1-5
ATSRDRGTTYQPQH
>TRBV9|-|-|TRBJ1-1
ASSPTPENTEAF
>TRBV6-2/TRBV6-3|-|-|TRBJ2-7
ASSPGTNYEQY
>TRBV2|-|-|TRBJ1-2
ASRPVGNYGYT
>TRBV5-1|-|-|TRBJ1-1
ASSLGRGTEAF
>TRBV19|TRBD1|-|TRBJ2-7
ASSRDRGAEQY
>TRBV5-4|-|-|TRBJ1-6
ASSPGQNSPLH
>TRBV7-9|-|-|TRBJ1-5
ALSEDGQPQH
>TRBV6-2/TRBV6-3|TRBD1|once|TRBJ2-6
ASSGGTGLASGANVLT